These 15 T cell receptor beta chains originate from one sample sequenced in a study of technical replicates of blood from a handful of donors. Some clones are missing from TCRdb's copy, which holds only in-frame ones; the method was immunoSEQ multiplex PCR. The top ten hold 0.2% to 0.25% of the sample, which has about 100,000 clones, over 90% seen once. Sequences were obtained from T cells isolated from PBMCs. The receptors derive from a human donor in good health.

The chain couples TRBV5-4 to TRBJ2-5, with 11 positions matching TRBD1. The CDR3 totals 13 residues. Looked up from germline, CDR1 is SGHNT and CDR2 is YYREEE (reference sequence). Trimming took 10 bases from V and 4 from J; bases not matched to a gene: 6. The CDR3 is CAGQGAPGETQYF. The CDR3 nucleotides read TGTGCCGGACAGGGGGCGCCGGGAGAGACCCAGTACTTC. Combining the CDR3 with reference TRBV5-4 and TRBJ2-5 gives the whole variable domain ETGVTQSPTHLIKTRGQQVTLRCSSQSGHNTVSWYQQALGQGPQFIFQYYREEENGRGNFPPRFSGLQFPNYSSELNVNALELDDSALYLCAGQGAPGETQYFGPGTRLLVL.

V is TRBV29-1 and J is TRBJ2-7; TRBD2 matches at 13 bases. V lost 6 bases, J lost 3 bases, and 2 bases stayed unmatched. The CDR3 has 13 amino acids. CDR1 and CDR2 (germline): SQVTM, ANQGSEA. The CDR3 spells CSVGLAGVYEQYF. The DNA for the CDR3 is TGCAGCGTCGGACTAGCGGGGGTCTACGAGCAGTACTTC.

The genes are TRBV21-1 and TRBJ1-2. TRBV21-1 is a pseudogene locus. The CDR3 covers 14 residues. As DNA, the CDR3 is TGTGCCCGCAACATGGGAGGAGCTAACTATGGCTACACCTTC. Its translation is CARNMGGANYGYTF.

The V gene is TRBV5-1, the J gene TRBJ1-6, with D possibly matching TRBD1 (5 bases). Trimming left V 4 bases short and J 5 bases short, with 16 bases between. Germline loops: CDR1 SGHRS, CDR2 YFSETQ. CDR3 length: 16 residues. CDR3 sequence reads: CASSPAFDSNNSPLHF. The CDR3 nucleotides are TGCGCCAGCAGCCCTGCGTTTGACAGTAATAATTCACCCCTCCACTTT.

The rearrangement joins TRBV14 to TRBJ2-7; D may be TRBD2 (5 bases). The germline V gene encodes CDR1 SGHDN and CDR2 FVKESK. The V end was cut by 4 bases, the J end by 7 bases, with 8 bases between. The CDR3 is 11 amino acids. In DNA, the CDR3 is TGTGCCAGCAGCCTCGGGGAGGAGCAGTACTTC. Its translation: CASSLGEEQYF.

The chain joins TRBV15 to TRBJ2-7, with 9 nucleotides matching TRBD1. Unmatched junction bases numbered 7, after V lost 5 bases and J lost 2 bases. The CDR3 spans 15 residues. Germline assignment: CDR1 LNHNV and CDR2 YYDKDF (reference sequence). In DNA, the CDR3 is TGTGCCACCAGCCTGCCGGGACAGGGAGCCTACGAGCAGTACTTC. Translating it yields CATSLPGQGAYEQYF.

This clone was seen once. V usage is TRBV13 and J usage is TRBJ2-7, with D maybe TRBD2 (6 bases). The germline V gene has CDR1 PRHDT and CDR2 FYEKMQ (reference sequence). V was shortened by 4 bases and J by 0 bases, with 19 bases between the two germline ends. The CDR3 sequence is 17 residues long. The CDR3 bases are TGTGCCAGCAGCTCTATTTCCCTCGGGGGAAGCTCCTACGAGCAGTACTTC. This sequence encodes CASSSISLGGSSYEQYF.

CDR3 residues: CASSYRDRGTDTQYF. As DNA, the CDR3 is TGCGCCAGCAGCTACCGGGACAGGGGAACAGATACGCAGTATTTT. The V call is TRBV5-1, the J call TRBJ2-3, with TRBD1 matching over 10 bases. Germline-derived CDR1 and CDR2 are SGHRS and YFSETQ. Losses at the gene ends were 3 bases for V and 3 bases for J; bases not matched to a gene: 4. The CDR3 contains 15 residues.

CDR3 coding DNA: TGTGCCTGGATTTGGGGGCAGACGGGAAACACCATATATTTT. Its translation is CAWIWGQTGNTIYF. This sequence joins TRBV30 and TRBJ1-3, with D possibly matching TRBD1 (6 bases). The CDR3 is 14 residues long. Germline CDR1 is GTSNPN and CDR2 is SVGIG (reference sequence). V lost 4 bases and J lost 4, with 14 bases in between.

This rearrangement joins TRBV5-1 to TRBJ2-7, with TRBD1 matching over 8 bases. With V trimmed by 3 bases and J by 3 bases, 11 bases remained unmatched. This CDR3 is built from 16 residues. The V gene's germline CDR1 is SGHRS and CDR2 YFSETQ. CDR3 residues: CASSWGRQGSIYEQYF. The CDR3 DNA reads TGCGCCAGCAGCTGGGGGCGACAGGGGTCCATCTACGAGCAGTACTTC.

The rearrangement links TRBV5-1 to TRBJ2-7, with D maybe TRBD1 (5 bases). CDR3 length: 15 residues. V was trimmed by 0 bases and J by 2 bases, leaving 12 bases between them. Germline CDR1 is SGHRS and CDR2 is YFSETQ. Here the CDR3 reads CASSLAGRATYEQYF. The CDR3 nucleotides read TGCGCCAGCAGCTTGGCGGGCAGGGCCACCTACGAGCAGTACTTC.

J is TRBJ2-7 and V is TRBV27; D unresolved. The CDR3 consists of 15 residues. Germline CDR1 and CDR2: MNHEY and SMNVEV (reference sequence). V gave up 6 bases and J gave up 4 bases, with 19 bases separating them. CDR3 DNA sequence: TGTGCCAGCAGCCCAAAACCCGGGTCCCATTACGAGCAGTACTTC. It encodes CASSPKPGSHYEQYF.

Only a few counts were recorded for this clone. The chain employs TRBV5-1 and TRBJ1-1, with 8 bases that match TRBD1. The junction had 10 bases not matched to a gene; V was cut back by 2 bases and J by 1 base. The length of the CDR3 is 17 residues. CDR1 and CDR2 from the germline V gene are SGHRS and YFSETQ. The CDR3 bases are TGCGCCAGCAGCTTCGGACAGGGAAGCCCGAAGAACACTGAAGCTTTCTTT. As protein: CASSFGQGSPKNTEAFF.

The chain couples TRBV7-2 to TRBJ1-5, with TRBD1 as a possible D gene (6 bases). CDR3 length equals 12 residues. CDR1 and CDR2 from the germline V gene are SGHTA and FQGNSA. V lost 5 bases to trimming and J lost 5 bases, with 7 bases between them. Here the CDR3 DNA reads TGTGCCAGCAGCCACAGGGATCAGCCCCAGCATTTT. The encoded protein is CASSHRDQPQHF. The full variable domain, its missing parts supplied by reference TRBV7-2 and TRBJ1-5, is GAGVSQSPSNKVTEKGKDVELRCDPISGHTALYWYRQSLGQGLEFLIYFQGNSAPDKSGLPSDRFSAERTGGSVSTLTIQRTQQEDSAVYLCASSHRDQPQHFGDGTRLSIL.

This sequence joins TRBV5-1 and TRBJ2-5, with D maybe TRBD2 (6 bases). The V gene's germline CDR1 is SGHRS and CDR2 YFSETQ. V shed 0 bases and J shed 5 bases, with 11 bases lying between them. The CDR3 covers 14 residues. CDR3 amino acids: CASSLAGVGETQYF. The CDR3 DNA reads TGCGCCAGCAGCTTGGCGGGAGTGGGGGAGACCCAGTACTTC.